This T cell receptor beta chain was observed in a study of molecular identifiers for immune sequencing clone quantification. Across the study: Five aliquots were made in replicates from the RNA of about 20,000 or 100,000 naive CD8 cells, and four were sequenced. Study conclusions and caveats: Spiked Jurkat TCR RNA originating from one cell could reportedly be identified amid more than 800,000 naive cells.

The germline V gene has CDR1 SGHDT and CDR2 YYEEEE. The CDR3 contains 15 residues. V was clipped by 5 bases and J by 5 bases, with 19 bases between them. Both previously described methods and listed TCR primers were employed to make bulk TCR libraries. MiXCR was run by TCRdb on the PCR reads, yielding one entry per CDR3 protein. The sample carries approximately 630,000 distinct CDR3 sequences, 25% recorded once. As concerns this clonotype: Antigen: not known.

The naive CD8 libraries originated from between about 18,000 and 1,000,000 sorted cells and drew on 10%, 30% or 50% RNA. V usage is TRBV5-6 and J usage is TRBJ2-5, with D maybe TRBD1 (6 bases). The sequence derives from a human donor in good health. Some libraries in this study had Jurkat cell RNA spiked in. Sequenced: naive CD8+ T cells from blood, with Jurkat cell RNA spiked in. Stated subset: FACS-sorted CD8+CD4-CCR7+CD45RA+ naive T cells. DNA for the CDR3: TGTGCCAGCAGTCCTAATGGGGGCATTAGGGAGACCCAGTACTTC. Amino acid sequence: CASSPNGGIRETQYF.